The 2 T cell receptor beta chains given below trace back to one sample, sequenced in a study of shared clonotypes between healthy human individuals. Sequencing was performed with immunoSEQ multiplex PCR; in TCRdb, only in-frame clones are kept and a portion is missing. The repertoire holds 490,000 or so clones, with 70% to 80% as singletons. Input material: PBMCs. These receptors were taken from a woman aged 40 to 50 in good health. Some clones in this sample may be carry-over from other donors' samples.

This clone has a handful of counts. The V gene is TRBV18, the J gene TRBJ1-1; TRBD1 matches at 9 bases. CDR1 and CDR2 (germline): KGHSH, LQKENI. CDR3 length: 16 amino acids. The J segment lost 5 bases and the V segment lost 3 bases, leaving 10 bases of the junction unmatched. The CDR3 loop reads CASSPRTGTGSTEAFF. The CDR3 coding sequence is TGTGCCAGCTCACCTCGGACCGGGACAGGGAGTACTGAAGCTTTCTTT.

The chain links TRBV2 to TRBJ1-1, with TRBD1 matching over 11 bases. The ends lost 11 bases at V and 5 bases at J; junction bases unmatched: 13. This CDR3 contains 15 residues. Germline CDR1 reads SNHLY; CDR2 reads FYNNEI. DNA of the CDR3: TGTGCCTACCAATCCCGGGGGACAGGGGGTACTGAAGCTTTCTTT. Encoded protein: CAYQSRGTGGTEAFF.